This T cell receptor beta chain is from a study of T cell changes during pregnancy in multiple sclerosis. The germline CDR1 and CDR2 sequences are SGHAT and FQDESV (reference sequence). The V segment lost 5 bases and the J segment 0 bases; nucleotides outside the gene matches: 3. CDR3 length: 14 residues. Sequencing used immunoSEQ multiplex PCR; TCRdb keeps in-frame clones, though not all of them. Here the sample spans 60,000 or so clones, roughly nine tenths being singletons. Sequences were derived from CD4+ T cells from peripheral blood mononuclear cells, sampled after pregnancy. The receptor was isolated from a female donor in good health, enrolled as a control in a pregnancy study. The chain joins TRBV11-1 to TRBJ1-1; 7 bases are a match to TRBD1. The CDR3 nucleotides are TGTGCCAGCAGCATGGGACAGCTGAACACTGAAGCTTTCTTT. Its protein product is CASSMGQLNTEAFF. Complete variable domain (other parts from reference TRBV11-1 and TRBJ1-1): EAEVAQSPRYKITEKSQAVAFWCDPISGHATLYWYRQILGQGPELLVQFQDESVVDDSQLPKDRFSAERLKGVDSTLKIQPAELGDSAMYLCASSMGQLNTEAFFGQGTRLTVV.